The present entry profiles one TCR beta chain with its context. Its cognate antigen is unknown. The PCR ran on 60 Vbeta and 13 Jbeta primers. Measured with immunoSEQ multiplex PCR; TCRdb has only the in-frame clones, and not every one. The table lists 150,000 to 200,000 clones, around 78% of them singletons. The sample is drawn from a study of cytomegalovirus exposure and HLA in healthy donors. From germline, CDR1 is PRHDT and CDR2 FYEKMQ (reference sequence). The CDR3 has 15 amino acids. The junction had 3 bases not matched to a gene; V was cut back by 1 base and J by 6 bases. Whole-study findings and limits: In a later analysis, HLA-associated TCR beta chains were more clonally expanded than equally common others.

The source material was PBMCs. V and J are TRBV13 and TRBJ1-2, with TRBD1 matching over 12 bases. This TCR derives from a woman in her 30s in good health and CMV-seropositive. The CDR3 is CASSLARDRGHGYTF. For the CDR3, the DNA is TGTGCCAGCAGCTTAGCCCGGGACAGGGGGCATGGCTACACCTTC.